This T cell receptor beta chain was captured by sequencing in a study of shared clonotypes between healthy human individuals. Clones were read by immunoSEQ multiplex PCR, and TCRdb kept only the in-frame ones, dropping some. The sample lists 2 million to 3 million clones; around nine tenths were seen once. Overall study results and limits: Estimated richness was generally greater in naive than memory subsets. Some naive CD4 clonotypes, about 5.5%, turned up in common across four donors.

The germline V gene encodes CDR1 SSHAT and CDR2 FNYEAQ (reference sequence). The length of the CDR3 is 15 residues. As concerns this clone: Its specificity is not known. One end of the junction fails to match germline, which may point to a read error.

The receptor's source is a man aged 18-30 years in good health. The chain carries TRBV7-7 and TRBJ2-7; 10 bases match TRBD1. The sample comprised naive CD4+ T cells sorted from blood. Described subset: CD45RA+ positively selected. The CDR3 is CASRLDRGQGHEQYF. The CDR3 nucleotides are TGTGCTAGCAGACTAGACAGGGGGCAAGGGCACGAGCAGTACTTC.